The 24 T cell receptor beta chains below all came from one sample that was sequenced in a study of T cells after yellow fever vaccination (dated by TCRdb to between 2018 and 2021). Taken with the paper, the label for treatment or condition translates to: live attenuated yellow fever vaccine strain. Preparation of the library involved 5' RACE. TCRdb shows the sequencer as Illumina NovaSeq 6000. TCRdb reprocessed the public reads (quality trimming at Q25 with fastp, clone calling with MiXCR) and kept in-frame beta chains. Merged by CDR3 protein, the rows form single entries marked with the most common genes and DNA. The sample data list 250,000 to 400,000 distinct CDR3 sequences, and roughly 4% of these were observed just once. The ten biggest clones cover approximately 23% of the sample. The specimen comprised PBMCs, sampled 5 days after the yellow fever booster vaccination. The receptors stem from a man aged 18 to 29 who received the YFV17D yellow fever vaccine.

The table lists this clonotype with many counts. The chain combines TRBV7-2 with TRBJ1-1; D is unclear. Trimming shortened V by 0 bases and J by 1 base, and 9 bases separated the two germline ends. The V gene's germline CDR1 is SGHTA and CDR2 FQGNSA. This CDR3 has 15 amino acids. The CDR3 DNA reads TGTGCCAGCAGCTTAGCCCCCCGGGGGAACACTGAAGCTTTCTTT. Encoded protein: CASSLAPRGNTEAFF.

The rearrangement uses TRBV6-2 or TRBV6-3 and TRBJ2-7; TRBD2 is a possible D gene (5 bases). Trimming left V 2 bases short and J 3 bases short, with 23 bases between. CDR1 and CDR2 (germline): MNHEY, SVGEGT. This CDR3 spans 18 amino acids. Written as DNA, the CDR3 is TGTGCCAGCAGTTACCTCGGACTGAGTCCCCGAAAAAACTACGAGCAGTACTTC. Amino acids: CASSYLGLSPRKNYEQYF.

This chain connects TRBV6-1 to TRBJ1-2; maybe TRBD1 (5 bases). The CDR3 sequence is 13 residues long. V was shortened by 6 bases and J by 2 bases, with 10 bases between the two germline ends. The germline V gene has CDR1 MNHNS and CDR2 SASEGT. CDR3 region: CASRSTGNYGYTF. CDR3 sequence (DNA): TGTGCCAGCAGATCAACAGGAAACTATGGCTACACCTTC.

This clonotype was found many times. The chain combines TRBV7-8 with TRBJ2-2, with TRBD1 as a possible D gene (6 bases). The ends were cut back, 2 bases at V and 8 bases at J, with 12 bases in the middle. CDR3 length equals 14 residues. Per germline, CDR1 SGHVS and CDR2 FQNEAQ. The CDR3, as DNA: TGTGCCAGCAGCTTAAGAAGGACAGCTGGGGAGCTGTTTTTT. As protein: CASSLRRTAGELFF.

This clonotype was found many times. This chain joins TRBV19 and TRBJ2-7; D is tentatively TRBD1 or TRBD2 (5 bases each). The CDR3 is 14 amino acids. Germline values: CDR1 LNHDA, CDR2 SQIVND (reference sequence). Trimming cost V 5 bases and J 6 bases, with 17 bases left between them. The CDR3: CASSPTGTGAEQYF. CDR3 bases: TGTGCCAGTAGTCCGACCGGGACCGGAGCCGAGCAGTACTTC.

This clonotype was counted at least ten times. The rearrangement joins TRBV25-1 to TRBJ1-3, with D hard to call. The V end lost 8 bases, the J end lost 2 bases, and 25 bases lay between the germline ends. The germline CDR1 and CDR2 sequences are MGHDK and SYGVNS. CDR3 size: 18 residues. The CDR3: CASEPRNIRLRPGNTIYF. The CDR3 DNA reads as TGTGCCAGCGAACCCCGGAATATAAGGTTGAGGCCTGGAAACACCATATATTTT.

The rearrangement links TRBV6-5 to TRBJ1-6; perhaps TRBD1 as D (6 bases). This CDR3 is built from 14 residues. The V and J ends lost 2 bases and 4 bases respectively, with 6 bases between them. Germline V gene lookup returns CDR1 MNHEY and CDR2 SVGAGI. CDR3 nucleotide sequence: TGTGCCAGCAGTTACAGGGGGTATAATTCACCCCTCCACTTT. Amino acids: CASSYRGYNSPLHF.

This chain links TRBV5-1 with TRBJ2-4, with a possible D match to TRBD1 (5 bases). Germline assignment: CDR1 SGHRS and CDR2 YFSETQ. V was cut by 5 bases and J by 5 bases, with 11 bases left in between. CDR3 size: 13 residues. The CDR3: CASRFDRENIQYF. The CDR3 DNA is TGCGCCAGCAGATTCGACAGAGAAAACATTCAGTACTTC.

This clonotype was picked up a small number of times. The gene calls are TRBV18 and TRBJ2-7; TRBD1 agrees at 9 bases. Per the germline V gene, CDR1 is KGHSH and CDR2 is LQKENI. V gave up 3 bases and J gave up 3 bases; unmatched junction bases: 6. The CDR3 is 15 amino acids. The CDR3 spells CASSPSTGGIYEQYF. CDR3 bases: TGTGCCAGCTCACCTTCGACAGGGGGGATCTACGAGCAGTACTTC. Using reference TRBV18 and TRBJ2-7 for the parts outside the CDR3, the full variable domain is NAGVMQNPRHLVRRRGQEARLRCSPMKGHSHVYWYRQLPEEGLKFMVYLQKENIIDESGMPKERFSAEFPKEGPSILRIQQVVRGDSAAYFCASSPSTGGIYEQYFGPGTRLTVT.

This clonotype was counted only a few times. The rearrangement joins TRBV7-2 to TRBJ2-5, with D possibly called TRBD1 or TRBD2 (7 bases each). The germline V gene encodes CDR1 SGHTA and CDR2 FQGNSA. V lost 4 bases to trimming and J lost 9 bases, with 18 bases between them. The CDR3 length is 14 residues. The CDR3 sequence: CASSSSGTAVPQYF. The CDR3 DNA is TGTGCCAGCAGCTCAAGCGGGACAGCCGTGCCCCAGTACTTC.

This sequence joins TRBV19 and TRBJ2-5; D is perhaps TRBD2 (5 bases). Germline V gene lookup returns CDR1 LNHDA and CDR2 SQIVND (reference sequence). The CDR3 is made up of 13 amino acids. Trimming took 6 bases from V and 5 from J, leaving 13 bases between them. The CDR3 region has the DNA TGTGCCAGTAGACATCCTCGAGGGGAGACCCAGTACTTC. Translation gives CASRHPRGETQYF.

This clonotype showed up many times. The chain uses TRBV5-1 and TRBJ1-2; the D gene is possibly TRBD1 (5 bases). The CDR3 spans 15 residues. The germline gives CDR1 SGHRS, CDR2 YFSETQ. V was shortened by 2 bases and J by 6 bases, with 17 bases between the two germline ends. The CDR3 here is CASSFGAGQGNGYTF. The CDR3 DNA reads TGCGCCAGCAGCTTTGGCGCAGGGCAAGGAAATGGCTACACCTTC.

The chain couples TRBV29-1 to TRBJ1-3; D is possibly TRBD1 (5 bases). The CDR3 length is 14 residues. The V gene's germline CDR1 is SQVTM and CDR2 ANQGSEA. Trimming cost V 6 bases and J 2 bases, with 14 bases left between them. CDR3: CSVRRSGAGNTIYF. The DNA for the CDR3 is TGCAGCGTCCGCCGTTCGGGGGCTGGAAACACCATATATTTT.

There are a few counts of this clonotype. The chain links TRBV27 to TRBJ2-7, with no clear D. Trimming took 5 bases from V and 2 from J, leaving 16 bases between them. The CDR3 runs 15 residues. Germline V lookup: CDR1 MNHEY, CDR2 SMNVEV (reference sequence). CDR3 loop: CASSPDGDFTYEQYV. The DNA of the CDR3 is TGTGCCAGCAGTCCCGACGGAGACTTCACCTACGAGCAGTACGTC.

CDR3 DNA sequence: TGTGCCAGCTCACCAACGGCAGGGGATTATGGCTACACCTTC. This gives the protein CASSPTAGDYGYTF. This chain links TRBV18 with TRBJ1-2; D possibly corresponds to TRBD1 (6 bases). The length of the CDR3 is 14 residues. Germline V lookup: CDR1 KGHSH, CDR2 LQKENI. V lost 2 bases to trimming and J lost 5 bases, with 12 bases between them.

This clonotype has at least ten counts. The chain uses TRBV9 and TRBJ2-7; a weak D match, TRBD2 (5 bases). This CDR3 has 16 residues. V was trimmed by 0 bases and J by 0 bases, leaving 13 bases between them. In germline, CDR1 is SGDLS, CDR2 YYNGEE. This CDR3 is CASSVGGGTSSYEQYF. CDR3 DNA: TGTGCCAGCAGCGTAGGAGGAGGCACGAGCTCCTACGAGCAGTACTTC.

This clonotype came up a few times. The chain couples TRBV5-6 to TRBJ1-2; 12 nucleotides align to TRBD1. Germline V gives CDR1 SGHDT, CDR2 YYEEEE. V shed 5 bases, J shed 7 bases, and the junction held 6 bases outside the gene matches. This CDR3 comprises 14 residues. The DNA of the CDR3 is TGTGCCAGCAGACCCGGGACAGGGGGCTTTGGCTACACCTTC. Translating it yields CASRPGTGGFGYTF. Full variable domain (remainder filled in from reference TRBV5-6 and TRBJ1-2): DAGVTQSPTHLIKTRGQQVTLRCSPKSGHDTVSWYQQALGQGPQFIFQYYEEEERQRGNFPDRFSGHQFPNYSSELNVNALLLGDSALYLCASRPGTGGFGYTFGSGTRLTVV.

The chain is built from TRBV7-9 and TRBJ2-1; D may be TRBD2 (5 bases). V was shortened by 4 bases and J by 14 bases, with 12 bases between the two germline ends. Germline CDR1 SEHNR, CDR2 FQNEAQ (reference sequence). CDR3 size: 11 residues. CDR3 DNA sequence: TGTGCCAGCAGCTCTAGCTACTTGAAGTTCTTC. Its translation: CASSSSYLKFF.

This clonotype has ten or more counts. The rearrangement joins TRBV6-1 to TRBJ2-7, with a weak D call TRBD1 (6 bases). Between the trimmed V and J ends, which lost 0 bases and 4 bases, there was a span of 10 bases. Germline assignment: CDR1 MNHNS and CDR2 SASEGT. The length of the CDR3 is 14 residues. The CDR3 protein is CASSEAWTAYEQYF. Here the CDR3 DNA reads TGTGCCAGCAGTGAAGCGTGGACAGCTTACGAGCAGTACTTC.

This chain joins TRBV3-1 and TRBJ1-1, with a possible D match to TRBD1 (5 bases). The germline gives CDR1 LGHDT, CDR2 YNNKEL (reference sequence). V was trimmed by 7 bases and J by 4 bases, leaving 13 bases between them. The CDR3 contains 13 residues. The CDR3 here is CASTLARGTEAFF. Here the CDR3 DNA reads TGTGCCAGCACCCTCGCGAGGGGCACTGAAGCTTTCTTT.

This clonotype was seen repeatedly, ten times or more. The V and J genes are TRBV5-5 and TRBJ2-5; 10 bases line up with TRBD2. V trimming: 0 bases; J trimming: 0 bases; junction bases outside the gene matches: 11. The CDR3 runs 19 residues. Germline CDR1 and CDR2: SGHKS and YYEKEE (reference sequence). In DNA, the CDR3 is TGTGCCAGCAGCTTGGTCCCCACTAGCGGGGAACAGTACCAAGAGACCCAGTACTTC. It yields the protein CASSLVPTSGEQYQETQYF.

This clonotype was recorded at least ten times. The V gene is TRBV7-2, the J gene TRBJ2-3; 7 bases align to TRBD2. J gave up 2 bases and V 4 bases, and 3 bases lay outside the gene matches. The germline CDR1 and CDR2 sequences are SGHTA and FQGNSA. This CDR3 is built from 14 residues. CDR3 sequence (DNA): TGTGCCAGCAGCTCAAGCGGGAACACAGATACGCAGTATTTT. As protein: CASSSSGNTDTQYF.

There are a few counts of this clonotype. The CDR3 loop is CASSLVTGWNTEAFF. The DNA for the CDR3 is TGTGCCAGCAGTTTAGTGACAGGCTGGAACACTGAAGCTTTCTTT. This chain uses TRBV12-3 or TRBV12-4 with TRBJ1-1; the D gene is possibly TRBD1 (6 bases). The ends were cut back, 1 base at V and 1 base at J, with 10 bases in the middle. The CDR3 spans 15 residues.

The chain combines TRBV7-9 with TRBJ1-4, with D maybe TRBD1 (6 bases). Germline V gives CDR1 SEHNR, CDR2 FQNEAQ (reference sequence). This CDR3 has 14 amino acids. With 10 bases removed from V and 7 bases from J, the gap between germline ends came to 19 bases. The CDR3 DNA is TGTGCCACCGAACCCGAAACAGGGCGTGAAAAACTGTTTTTT. Translated: CATEPETGREKLFF.